This T cell receptor beta chain stems from a study of T-cell reconstitution after alpha-beta-depleted transplantation in children. TCRbeta library preparation incorporated unique molecular identifiers. TCRdb independently ran MiXCR on the PCR reads; one entry per CDR3 protein. The sample has roughly 500,000 distinct CDR3 sequences; about 17% are singletons. The CDR3 is 12 amino acids. The V end was cut by 3 bases, the J end by 4 bases, with 4 bases between. In germline, CDR1 is ENHRY, CDR2 SYGVKD. This sequence joins TRBV10-3 and TRBJ1-5; no definite D call. This specimen was PBMCs from the stem cell graft donor, taken from the stem cell graft. The TCR was taken from a human donor who donated a stem cell graft to a child with acute lymphoblastic leukemia. CDR3 sequence (DNA): TGTGCCATCAGTGAACCGAATCAGCCCCAGCATTTT. It specifies CAISEPNQPQHF.